This T cell receptor beta chain was sequenced during a study of T cell responses to AZD1222 COVID-19 vaccine. Study results and caveats: In a largely white British group with more females than males, clonal diversity was possibly underestimated.

The protocol was immunoSEQ multiplex PCR, while the TCRdb copy is restricted to in-frame clones and leaves out a portion. Of 140,000 to 150,000 clones in the sample, just over 90% were seen once. The junction had 7 bases not matched to a gene; V was cut back by 7 bases and J by 4 bases. CDR3 length: 14 amino acids. CDR1 and CDR2 (germline): SGHTS, YDEGEE. On this clone: Its cognate antigen is unknown.

The chain uses TRBV5-8 and TRBJ1-2, with TRBD1 matching over 10 bases. Here the sequenced sample was peripheral blood, taken on day 0 of AZD1222 vaccination. The TCR originated in an adult in good health. The CDR3 loop is CASRRDRGAYGYTF. The CDR3 coding sequence is TGTGCCAGCCGGAGGGACAGGGGTGCCTATGGCTACACCTTC.